One sample yielded the 19 T cell receptor beta chains listed below, sequenced in a study of T cells expressing NK-cell markers. TCRdb reprocessed the 5' RACE reads and reports one entry per CDR3 protein, with no DNA. This listing includes approximately 440,000 distinct CDR3 sequences. Sequencing was performed on blood T cells: a sorted CD56 or NKG2C T cell subset, CD4+ or CD8+ T cells, or bulk PBMC T cells (not recorded which). The source is a woman aged 45-60 years in good health.

This chain connects TRBV7-9 to TRBJ2-5; lacking DNA, the TRBD1 call made by TCRdb goes unchecked. Germline values: CDR1 SEHNR, CDR2 FQNEAQ (reference sequence). The CDR3 contains 15 residues. The CDR3 loop is CASSLAASGTETQYF.

V gene TRBV6-5 combines with J gene TRBJ2-1; no DNA is available, so the TRBD1 call from TCRdb remains unchecked. Germline assignment: CDR1 MNHEY and CDR2 SVGAGI. The CDR3 has 16 amino acids. The chain's CDR3 is CASSYSSGTGSNEQFF.

V is TRBV29-1 and J is TRBJ1-5; the D call of TRBD1 rests on TCRdb alone, since no DNA is present to check it. CDR1 is SQVTM and CDR2 is ANQGSEA in the germline V gene. This CDR3 has 13 residues. The CDR3: CSVTAGVNQPQHF.

The J gene is TRBJ2-5, the V gene TRBV6-6; the D call from TCRdb, TRBD2, cannot be confirmed without DNA. Germline lookup yields CDR1 MNHNY and CDR2 SVGAGI (reference sequence). The CDR3 has 16 amino acids. The CDR3 loop is CASSYEIAGVRETQYF.

V usage is TRBV5-5 and J usage is TRBJ2-1; as DNA is missing, the TRBD1 call by TCRdb cannot be tested. The CDR3 is made up of 14 amino acids. From germline, CDR1 is SGHKS and CDR2 YYEKEE (reference sequence). CDR3 in amino acids: CASSFGTGYDKQFF.

The CDR3 is CASRMARNEQFF. The V call is TRBV2, the J call TRBJ2-1; TCRdb lists TRBD2, though no DNA is available to test this call. This CDR3 spans 12 amino acids. In germline, CDR1 is SNHLY, CDR2 FYNNEI.

V usage is TRBV14 and J usage is TRBJ1-3; TCRdb calls TRBD1, which cannot be checked without DNA. Germline loops: CDR1 SGHDN, CDR2 FVKESK. The CDR3 length is 16 residues. Here the CDR3 reads CASSHTRGRVGDTIYF.

This chain connects TRBV10-3 to TRBJ1-2; TCRdb proposes TRBD1, but this gene call is untestable without DNA. This CDR3 spans 14 amino acids. CDR1 and CDR2 from the germline V gene are ENHRY and SYGVKD. CDR3 loop: CAISSSGANYGYTF.

The rearrangement joins TRBV12-3 or TRBV12-4 to TRBJ2-1; without DNA, the TCRdb call of TRBD2 cannot be checked. CDR3 length: 15 residues. The chain's CDR3 is CASSSTSGRANEQFF.

The rearrangement joins TRBV10-3 to TRBJ1-1. The germline gives CDR1 ENHRY, CDR2 SYGVKD. The CDR3 runs to 14 residues. This CDR3 is CAISVGTANTEAFF.

The chain joins TRBV20-1 to TRBJ2-5; TCRdb's assignment of TRBD1 cannot be checked, as there is no DNA. The CDR3 runs 14 residues. Germline V CDR1 and CDR2: DFQATT, SNEGSKA (reference sequence). Here the CDR3 reads CSARGPTSLETQYF.

The rearrangement uses TRBV6-5 and TRBJ2-3; TCRdb calls TRBD1, which cannot be checked without DNA. Germline-derived CDR1 and CDR2 are MNHEY and SVGAGI. The CDR3 sequence is 14 residues long. CDR3 residues: CASSLRGMTDTQYF.

The V gene is TRBV19, the J gene TRBJ1-5; without DNA, the TCRdb call of TRBD1 cannot be checked. The CDR3 spans 14 residues. Germline CDR1 reads LNHDA; CDR2 reads SQIVND (reference sequence). CDR3 sequence reads: CATRRTVSNQPQHF.

This chain joins TRBV7-8 and TRBJ2-3. This CDR3 has 13 amino acids. Per the germline V gene, CDR1 is SGHVS and CDR2 is FQNEAQ. This chain's CDR3 is CASSLAVGDTQYF.

J is TRBJ2-7 and V is TRBV6-5; TCRdb's D call of TRBD2 is untestable without DNA. CDR1 is MNHEY, CDR2 SVGAGI, per germline. CDR3 length: 15 amino acids. The CDR3 loop reads CASSYNPGGLSEQYF.

This chain connects TRBV14 to TRBJ2-3; TCRdb picks TRBD1, but there is no DNA to check that call. Germline CDR1 and CDR2: SGHDN and FVKESK. The CDR3 totals 16 residues. This CDR3 reads CASSQGDSAFSDTQYF.

The chain joins TRBV12-3 or TRBV12-4 to TRBJ1-3; the TCRdb D gene call, TRBD1, has no DNA to confirm it. CDR3 size: 15 residues. Here the CDR3 reads CASRGQSSSGNTIYF.

The chain uses TRBV14 and TRBJ2-5. CDR3 length: 14 residues. Germline CDR1 and CDR2: SGHDN and FVKESK. CDR3 residues: CASSPTLVGETQYF.

The V call is TRBV15, the J call TRBJ2-1; absent DNA, TCRdb's TRBD2 call cannot be checked. The CDR3 consists of 15 residues. In germline, CDR1 is LNHNV, CDR2 YYDKDF (reference sequence). CDR3 sequence reads: CATSRDLAGNGEQFF.